Shown below are 12 T cell receptor beta chains from a single sample sequenced in a study of T cell responses to AZD1222 COVID-19 vaccine. Libraries were prepared by immunoSEQ multiplex PCR; TCRdb keeps only in-frame clonotypes and omits some of them. The repertoire holds tens of thousands of clones, with 75% to 95% as singletons. The source was peripheral blood, collected 28 days after the second AZD1222 dose. All receptors derive from an adult who received the AZD1222 COVID-19 vaccine.

This sequence joins TRBV7-8 and TRBJ2-7, with 13 bases identical to TRBD2. The CDR3 has 15 amino acids. Germline V lookup: CDR1 SGHVS, CDR2 FQNEAQ. Germline trimming cut 6 bases from V and 3 bases from J; bases unmatched to any gene: 5. The CDR3 loop reads CASRLLAGGIYEQYF. DNA for the CDR3: TGTGCCAGCAGACTACTAGCGGGAGGGATCTACGAGCAGTACTTC.

J is TRBJ2-1 and V is TRBV7-3, with 7 bases aligning to TRBD1. J was trimmed by 10 bases and V by 0 bases; bases with no gene match: 3. CDR1 SGHTA and CDR2 FQGTGA come from the germline V gene. The CDR3 has 13 residues. The CDR3 region is CASSLTDRREQFF. The CDR3 nucleotides read TGTGCCAGCAGCTTAACGGACAGGAGGGAGCAGTTCTTC.

This sequence joins TRBV4-2 and TRBJ2-3; no reliable D call. Deletions cut 4 bases from V and 1 base from J, with 9 bases between. The CDR3 is made up of 14 amino acids. The germline gives CDR1 LGHNA, CDR2 YNFKEQ. CDR3 sequence reads: CASSLTLRTDTQYF. CDR3 DNA sequence: TGTGCCAGCAGCCTTACACTCCGCACAGATACGCAGTATTTT.

This chain links TRBV7-9 with TRBJ1-2; D is possibly TRBD1 (5 bases). Germline lookup yields CDR1 SEHNR and CDR2 FQNEAQ (reference sequence). The CDR3 is 18 residues long. V dropped 2 bases and J dropped 4 bases, with 23 bases sitting between them. The CDR3 loop is CASSLTLLTLQGPYGYTF. CDR3 nucleotide sequence: TGTGCCAGCAGCTTAACCCTCCTGACCCTGCAGGGCCCCTATGGCTACACCTTC. Supplemented by reference TRBV7-9 and TRBJ1-2, the full variable domain reads DTGVSQNPRHKITKRGQNVTFRCDPISEHNRLYWYRQTLGQGPEFLTYFQNEAQLEKSRLLSDRFSAERPKGSFSTLEIQRTEQGDSAMYLCASSLTLLTLQGPYGYTFGSGTRLTVV.

The rearrangement uses TRBV5-5 and TRBJ2-7, with D possibly TRBD1 on 6 matching bases. CDR1 and CDR2 (germline): SGHKS, YYEKEE (reference sequence). Trimming removed 4 bases from V and 3 bases from J, with 20 bases in between. The CDR3 has 16 amino acids. The CDR3 nucleotides are TGTGCCAGCAGCAAGCTTGTCCCATGGACAGACTACGAGCAGTACTTC. This sequence encodes CASSKLVPWTDYEQYF.

The chain joins TRBV7-9 to TRBJ2-7; D perhaps matches TRBD2 (7 bases). The CDR3 length is 16 residues. The V gene lost 4 bases and the J gene lost 2 bases, with 18 bases spanning the gap. Germline V gene data show CDR1 as SEHNR and CDR2 as FQNEAQ (reference sequence). The CDR3 sequence is CASSSRGGNIPYEQYF. The CDR3, as DNA: TGTGCCAGCAGCTCGAGGGGGGGAAACATCCCCTACGAGCAGTACTTC.

V usage is TRBV3-1 (or the pseudogene TRBV3-2) and J usage is TRBJ1-4; D is perhaps TRBD1 (5 bases). Germline assignment: CDR1 LGHDT and CDR2 YNNKEL (reference sequence). Trimming removed 4 bases at V and 10 bases at J, with 13 bases between. The CDR3 is 13 amino acids. This CDR3 reads CASSPPREVKLFF. The CDR3 region has the DNA TGTGCCAGCAGCCCGCCCAGGGAAGTAAAACTGTTTTTT.

The gene calls are TRBV10-3 and TRBJ1-3; D is unclear. The V gene's germline CDR1 is ENHRY and CDR2 SYGVKD. This CDR3 is 17 amino acids long. Trimming took off 3 bases at V and 0 bases at J, with 15 bases between the two ends. The CDR3 sequence is CAISDHDYARSGNTIYF. In nucleotides, the CDR3 is TGTGCCATCAGTGACCACGATTATGCTCGCTCTGGAAACACCATATATTTT.

This clone has a single count. This chain links TRBV27 with TRBJ1-4, with D possibly TRBD1 on 6 matching bases. The V gene lost 6 bases and the J gene lost 8 bases, with 13 bases spanning the gap. CDR3 length: 13 residues. Germline V gene sequence: CDR1 MNHEY, CDR2 SMNVEV (reference sequence). This CDR3 is CASRVGGSEKLFF. The CDR3 DNA is TGTGCCAGCAGGGTGGGGGGCTCGGAAAAACTGTTTTTT.

This chain links TRBV7-9 with TRBJ2-4; D is undetermined. The CDR3 length is 15 residues. The V and J ends lost 7 bases and 0 bases respectively, with 13 bases between them. Germline V CDR1 and CDR2: SEHNR, FQNEAQ (reference sequence). CDR3 sequence reads: CASTPGNLAKNIQYF. CDR3 nucleotides: TGTGCCAGCACTCCAGGAAATCTAGCCAAAAACATTCAGTACTTC.

J is TRBJ2-5 and V is TRBV19; 9 bases map to TRBD1. Germline assignment: CDR1 LNHDA and CDR2 SQIVND (reference sequence). The trim removed 6 bases at V and 1 base at J, leaving 3 bases unmatched. The CDR3 has 14 amino acids. CDR3 bases: TGTGCCAGTAGCCCACAGGGGGCCCAAGAGACCCAGTACTTC. This sequence encodes CASSPQGAQETQYF.

The rearrangement uses TRBV19 and TRBJ2-7, with TRBD2 identical over 11 bases. Per germline, CDR1 LNHDA and CDR2 SQIVND (reference sequence). Germline trimming cut 5 bases from V and 3 bases from J; bases unmatched to any gene: 6. The CDR3 contains 15 residues. The CDR3 DNA reads as TGTGCCAGTAGTCGTAGCGGGAGGGCCGTCTACGAGCAGTACTTC. Its protein product is CASSRSGRAVYEQYF.